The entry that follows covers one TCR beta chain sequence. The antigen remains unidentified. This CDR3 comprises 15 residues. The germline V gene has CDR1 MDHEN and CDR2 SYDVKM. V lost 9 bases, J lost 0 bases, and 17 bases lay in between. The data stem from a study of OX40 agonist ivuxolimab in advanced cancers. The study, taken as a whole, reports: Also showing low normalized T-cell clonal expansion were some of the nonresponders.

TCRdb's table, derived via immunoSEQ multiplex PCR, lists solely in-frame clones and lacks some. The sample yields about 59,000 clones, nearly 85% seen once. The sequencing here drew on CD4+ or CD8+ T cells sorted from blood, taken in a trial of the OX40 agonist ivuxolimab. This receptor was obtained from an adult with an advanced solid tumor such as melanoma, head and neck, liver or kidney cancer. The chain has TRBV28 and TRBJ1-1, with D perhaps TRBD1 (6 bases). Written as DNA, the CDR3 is TGTGCCAGTGGGTGGGGGGGCGCAATGAACACTGAAGCTTTCTTT. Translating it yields CASGWGGAMNTEAFF.